The rows below give T cell receptor beta chains drawn from one sample of a study of monozygotic twins with inflammatory bowel disease. TCRdb reprocessed the 5' RACE reads and keeps a single row for each CDR3 protein, giving no DNA. The table lists under 200,000 distinct CDR3 sequences, with 2% to 3% in the top ten. What was sequenced was blood. The receptors here all came from a human donor with ulcerative colitis or Crohn's disease, or a healthy co-twin of an affected twin (not recorded which). CDR3s include the opening cysteine and the closing phenylalanine or tryptophan.

J	V	CDR3
TRBJ1-2	TRBV4-1	CASSHHPRGGAGYTF
TRBJ2-3	TRBV20-1	CSATGTSGSPDTQYF
TRBJ1-2	TRBV5-1	CASSLVQGSNYGYTF
TRBJ2-3	TRBV7-2	CASSLGERGGADTQYF
TRBJ2-7	TRBV10-2	CASSNPGLGLGEQYF
TRBJ1-1	TRBV19	CASARGVKGMNTEAFF
TRBJ2-7	TRBV2	CASPGAGPLYEQYF
TRBJ2-7	TRBV11-2	CASSYEPDSAYEQYF
TRBJ1-1	TRBV20-1	CSARVVTGMTEAFF
TRBJ2-1	TRBV5-1	CASSRLAGDNEQFF
TRBJ2-3	TRBV9	CASSPGAGPTDTQYF
TRBJ1-5	TRBV5-6	CASSPSGGEPQHF
TRBJ2-2	TRBV24-1	CATSDSGTVNTGELFF
TRBJ1-4	TRBV29-1	CSVGGVPNEKLFF
TRBJ2-7	TRBV24-1	CATSDTGTTITEQYF
TRBJ2-1	TRBV10-3	CAISGSRNNEQFF
TRBJ2-3	TRBV11-1	CASSPAVGGRSLHTDTQYF
TRBJ1-1	TRBV10-3	CAISRGGLNTEAFF
TRBJ1-1	TRBV20-1	CSASNENTEAFF
TRBJ1-2	TRBV3-1	CASSQDKGTLVGYTF
TRBJ2-7	TRBV20-1	CSANEERLTYEQYF
TRBJ2-3	TRBV5-4	CASSLGIGGPDTQYF
TRBJ2-2	TRBV30	CAWSVPGRETGELFF
TRBJ1-1	TRBV9	CASSSGQLFPEAFF
TRBJ1-1	TRBV4-1	CASSQVQGRNTEAFF
TRBJ1-6	TRBV28	CASSLSQGAWNSPLHF
TRBJ1-2	TRBV20-1	CSARDLGGRGGGYTF
TRBJ1-1	TRBV27	CASKSGTTGDTEAFF
TRBJ1-4	TRBV15	CATSGRQGGYEKLFF
TRBJ2-2	TRBV7-3	CASSLRSTENTGELFF
TRBJ2-1	TRBV20-1	CSAIVPGGANEQFF
TRBJ1-1	TRBV5-6	CASSSQGRGGLDTEAFF
TRBJ1-5	TRBV7-8	CASSLIWDQPQHF
TRBJ1-1	TRBV3-1	CASSRRRQEGAEAFF
TRBJ2-1	TRBV20-1	CSARAPRTYNEQFF
TRBJ2-1	TRBV5-1	CASSLAKTSGGPSSYNEQFF
TRBJ2-2	TRBV12-3/TRBV12-4	CASSLLYGELFF
TRBJ2-7	TRBV20-1	CSARSRTSGRPGEQYF
TRBJ2-5	TRBV12-3/TRBV12-4	CASSFLSSAGARETQYF
TRBJ2-5	TRBV28	CASSELTGQETQYF
TRBJ2-7	TRBV12-3/TRBV12-4	CASRTEVEYEQYF
TRBJ2-7	TRBV7-7	CASSLAGDRGYHEQYF
TRBJ2-2	TRBV12-3/TRBV12-4	CASSFLIEGELNTGELFF
TRBJ1-2	TRBV5-8	CASSLVVRGGYTF
TRBJ2-2	TRBV7-9	CASSLTDTGELFF
TRBJ2-1	TRBV20-1	CSARDGGGQFF
TRBJ1-2	TRBV5-1	CASSLDPSGYGYTF
TRBJ2-7	TRBV20-1	CSARLGQGGREQYF
TRBJ2-2	TRBV5-5	CASSFGQTYTGELFF
TRBJ1-2	TRBV3-1	CASSGEANYGYTF
TRBJ2-1	TRBV18	CASSPAQQGEQFF
TRBJ1-2	TRBV7-2	CASSPDTNYGYTF
TRBJ1-5	TRBV20-1	CSARRDTDQPQHF